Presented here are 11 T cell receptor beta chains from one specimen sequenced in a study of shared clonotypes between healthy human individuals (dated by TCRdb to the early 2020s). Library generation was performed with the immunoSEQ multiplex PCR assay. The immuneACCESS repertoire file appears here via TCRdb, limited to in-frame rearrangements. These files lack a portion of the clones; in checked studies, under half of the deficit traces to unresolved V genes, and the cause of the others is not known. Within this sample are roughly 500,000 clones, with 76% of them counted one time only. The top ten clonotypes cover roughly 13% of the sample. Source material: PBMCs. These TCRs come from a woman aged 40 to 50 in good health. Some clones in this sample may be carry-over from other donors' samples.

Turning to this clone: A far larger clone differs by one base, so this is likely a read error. This CDR3 reads CASSLAYEQYF. Written as DNA, the CDR3 is TGTGCCAGCAGCTTGGCCTACGAGCAGTACTTC. The chain couples TRBV5-5 to TRBJ2-7; D is unclear. From germline, CDR1 is SGHKS and CDR2 YYEKEE (reference sequence). V dropped 0 bases and J dropped 2 bases, with 0 bases sitting between them. There are 11 residues in the CDR3.

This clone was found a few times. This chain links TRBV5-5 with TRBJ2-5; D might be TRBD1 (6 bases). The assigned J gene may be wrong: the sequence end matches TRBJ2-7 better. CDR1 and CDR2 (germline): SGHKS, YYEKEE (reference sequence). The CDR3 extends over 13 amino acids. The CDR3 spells CASRGASTYEQYF. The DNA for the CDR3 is TGTGCCAGCAGGGGGGCCTCGACCTACGAGCAGTACTTC.

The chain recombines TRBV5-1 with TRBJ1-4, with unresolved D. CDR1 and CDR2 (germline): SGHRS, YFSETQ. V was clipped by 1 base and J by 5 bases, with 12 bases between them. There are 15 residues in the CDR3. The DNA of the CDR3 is TGCGCCAGCAGCTTGCGGACGGGAGGGAATGAAAAACTGTTTTTT. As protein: CASSLRTGGNEKLFF.

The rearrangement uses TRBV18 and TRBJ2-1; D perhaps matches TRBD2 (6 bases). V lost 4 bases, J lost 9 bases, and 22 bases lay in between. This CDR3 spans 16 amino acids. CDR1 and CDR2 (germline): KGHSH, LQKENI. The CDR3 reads CASSQLAGTSASEQFF. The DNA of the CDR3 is TGTGCCAGCTCACAACTCGCCGGGACTTCGGCAAGTGAGCAGTTCTTC.

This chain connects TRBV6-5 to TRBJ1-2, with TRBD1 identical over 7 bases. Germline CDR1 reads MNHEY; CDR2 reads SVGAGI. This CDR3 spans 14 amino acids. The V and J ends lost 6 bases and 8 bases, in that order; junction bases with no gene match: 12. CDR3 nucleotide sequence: TGTGCCAGCAGCCGTGGCAGGGGGACCGTCGGCTACACCTTC. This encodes CASSRGRGTVGYTF.

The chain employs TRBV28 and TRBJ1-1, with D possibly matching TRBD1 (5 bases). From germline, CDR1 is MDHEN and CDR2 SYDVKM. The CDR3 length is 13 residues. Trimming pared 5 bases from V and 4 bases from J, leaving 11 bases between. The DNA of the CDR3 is TGTGCCAGCAGTCCCCAAAGGGGCACTGAAGCTTTCTTT. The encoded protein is CASSPQRGTEAFF.

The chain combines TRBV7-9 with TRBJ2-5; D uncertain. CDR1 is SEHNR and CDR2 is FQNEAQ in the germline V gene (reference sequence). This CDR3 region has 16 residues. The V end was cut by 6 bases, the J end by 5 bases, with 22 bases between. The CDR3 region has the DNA TGTGCCAGCAGGCCTAGAGATGGACGAGCCTGGGAGACCCAGTACTTC. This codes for CASRPRDGRAWETQYF.

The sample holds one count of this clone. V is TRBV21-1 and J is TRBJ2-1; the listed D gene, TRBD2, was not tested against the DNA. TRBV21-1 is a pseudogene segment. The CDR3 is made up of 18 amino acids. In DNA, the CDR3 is TGTGCCAGCAGCAAAGGATGGAAGGCCACAACGGGCTACAATGAGCAGTTCTTC. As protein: CASSKGWKATTGYNEQFF.

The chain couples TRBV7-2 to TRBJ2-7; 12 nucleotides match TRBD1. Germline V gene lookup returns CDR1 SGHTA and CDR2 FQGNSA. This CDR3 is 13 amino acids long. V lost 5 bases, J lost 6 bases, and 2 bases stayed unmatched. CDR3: CASSRDRGREQYF. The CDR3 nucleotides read TGTGCCAGCAGCCGGGACAGGGGGCGCGAGCAGTACTTC.

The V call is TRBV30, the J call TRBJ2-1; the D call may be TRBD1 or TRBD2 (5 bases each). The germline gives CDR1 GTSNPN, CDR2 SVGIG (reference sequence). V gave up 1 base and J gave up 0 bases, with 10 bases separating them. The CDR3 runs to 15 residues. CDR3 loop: CAWSDPGSSYNEQFF. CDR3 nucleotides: TGTGCCTGGAGTGATCCAGGGAGCTCCTACAATGAGCAGTTCTTC.

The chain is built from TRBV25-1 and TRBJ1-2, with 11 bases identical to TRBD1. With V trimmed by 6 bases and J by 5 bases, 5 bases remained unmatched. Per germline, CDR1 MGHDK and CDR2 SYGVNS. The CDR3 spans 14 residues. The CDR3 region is CASRGDRGNYGYTF. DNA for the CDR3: TGTGCCAGCAGGGGGGACAGGGGGAATTATGGCTACACCTTC.